The entry below gives a single TCR beta chain sequence along with its context. The data are from a study of blood T cell repertoires in COVID-19. For the study at large: The samples span acute and convalescent COVID-19 from the United States, Italy and Spain. The cDNA or gDNA used as material had been derived from T cells, B-cell-depleted T cells, or PBMCs.

Original processing notes: Reference gene primers were amplified, and this amplification served to estimate nucleated cell counts. Measured with immunoSEQ multiplex PCR; TCRdb has only the in-frame clones, and not every one. V and J calls and clone size come straight from that table; D and trimming were deduced from the DNA. The sample has around 250,000 clones, roughly 85% seen once. There are 15 residues in the CDR3. The germline CDR1 and CDR2 sequences are MDHEN and SYDVKM. J was trimmed by 7 bases and V by 6 bases; bases with no gene match: 10. The J gene is TRBJ2-7, the V gene TRBV28; TRBD1 matches at 12 bases. Sequencing was performed on peripheral blood. This TCR was recovered from a woman aged 30 to 39 with active or convalescent COVID-19. The CDR3, as DNA: TGTGCCAGCAGCCCACAGGGACAGGGGGCGAGAGAGCAGTACTTC. Amino acids: CASSPQGQGAREQYF. The entire variable domain, with the rest obtained from reference TRBV28 and TRBJ2-7, is as follows: DVKVTQSSRYLVKRTGEKVFLECVQDMDHENMFWYRQDPGLGLRLIYFSYDVKMKEKGDIPEGYSVSREKKERFSLILESASTNQTSMYLCASSPQGQGAREQYFGPGTRLTVT.